This paragraph covers one T cell receptor (beta chain) sequence. Its antigen is as yet unknown. The sample is drawn from a study of cytomegalovirus exposure and HLA in healthy donors. Notes on the study in general: DRB1 showed the most TCR associations and HLA-C the fewest in a later analysis, as rates varied by HLA locus. In a later analysis, donors in an Asian-associated ancestry cluster reportedly had fewer N-insertions in productive TCRs than the cohort mean. TCR beta V- and J-gene trimming was later associated with a missense DCLRE1C variant.

CDR1 and CDR2 (germline): MNHEY, SMNVEV (reference sequence). With 6 bases removed from V and 3 bases from J, the gap between germline ends came to 11 bases. The CDR3 totals 14 residues. With 60 Vbeta and 13 Jbeta primers, the PCR was carried out. The protocol was immunoSEQ multiplex PCR, while the TCRdb copy is restricted to in-frame clones and leaves out a portion. The sample has 90,000 to 120,000 clones; about three quarters are singletons. This TCR derives from a female donor in good health and CMV-seropositive. J is TRBJ2-2 and V is TRBV27; unclear D gene. The specimen was PBMCs. CDR3 in DNA: TGTGCCAGCAGGTCTACGCCCGACACCGGGGAGCTGTTTTTT. Its protein is CASRSTPDTGELFF.